Below, one T cell receptor (beta chain) is given with its context. CDR1 is GTSNPN, CDR2 SVGIG, per germline (reference sequence). The trim removed 5 bases at V and 4 bases at J, leaving 2 bases unmatched. The CDR3 contains 12 residues. Authors' methods: Amplifying reference gene primers gave estimates of nucleated cell counts. Using immunoSEQ multiplex PCR, the repertoire was profiled, and TCRdb retains in-frame clones only, with some absent. V, J and clone size derive from that table, while D and trimming were established from the DNA sequence. The sample has 100,000 to 150,000 clones, 65% to 90% seen once. The sample belongs to a study of blood T cell repertoires in COVID-19. Study information: From the United States, Italy and Spain came samples of acute and convalescent COVID-19. The analysed material was cDNA or gDNA that came from T cells, B-cell-depleted T cells, or PBMCs.

Sequenced material: peripheral blood. This chain joins TRBV30 and TRBJ1-3, with 7 bases matching TRBD1. The clonotype originates from a man older than 75 with active or convalescent COVID-19. DNA of the CDR3: TGTGCCTGGGGGACAGTCGGAAACACCATATATTTT. Translation: CAWGTVGNTIYF.